This T cell receptor (beta chain) was sequenced during a study of regulatory T cells in long-lasting Graves disease. Overall study context: Graves' patients, newly diagnosed, had taken antithyroid drugs under 3 months. Study findings and constraints: Under persistent disease, TRBV28, TRBJ1-2 and TRBJ2-5 were used preferentially.

This clonotype was counted between two and nine times. Its antigen is as yet unknown. The authors built TCR beta libraries using iRepertoire HTBI primers and Arm-PCR of CDR3 regions. TCRdb itself ran the multiplex PCR reads through MiXCR, one entry per CDR3 protein. Found here are 450,000 to 600,000 distinct CDR3 sequences, roughly 16% of them singletons; the top ten hold less than 15%. Time point reported: newly diagnosed GD, antithyroid drugs for less than 3 months. RNA isolated from PBMCs was used to make the TCR library. J was trimmed by 1 base and V by 3 bases; bases with no gene match: 5. The CDR3 consists of 15 residues. Per the germline V gene, CDR1 is LNHDA and CDR2 is SQIVND (reference sequence). These data also formed part of another study, on T cells in Graves' hyperthyroidism and ophthalmopathy. As reported in that work: Patients aged 18 to 65 had newly diagnosed hyperthyroidism of under 2 months' duration. Model predictions of ophthalmopathy came a median about 6.3 months before onset.

The material was peripheral blood mononuclear cells (PBMCs), obtained at new diagnosis, from a patient treated with antithyroid drugs. The chain carries TRBV19 and TRBJ2-7, with TRBD1 matching over 8 bases. This receptor was obtained from a man aged 40-49 years with Graves disease. The CDR3 protein is CASSIGQGESYEQYF. The CDR3 coding sequence is TGTGCCAGTAGTATCGGACAGGGAGAATCCTACGAGCAGTACTTC.